Listed below are T cell receptor beta chains from one sample, sequenced in a study of CD8 T cells in ankylosing spondylitis. TCRdb fed the 5' RACE reads into MiXCR, producing one record per CDR3 protein. The sample yields fewer than 650,000 distinct CDR3 sequences, roughly 13% seen once. The source material was blood, either unsorted or a sorted T cell fraction (not recorded which). Receptors originate from a male donor with ankylosing spondylitis. Each CDR3 is given with its conserved first and last residue. Fields, in order: J gene, V gene, D gene, clone size, CDR3 protein, CDR3 DNA. D genes are given only for firm matches. Only some rows state a clone size, as once, few, many or a class for expanded clones.

TRBJ1-2,TRBV6-4,TRBD1,NA,CASSASGTGWYGYTF,TGTGCCAGCAGTGCTTCTGGGACAGGGTGGTATGGCTACACCTTC
TRBJ1-2,TRBV5-6,NA,NA,CASSSEGYSYTF,TGTGCCAGCAGCTCCGAGGGGTATAGCTACACCTTC
TRBJ1-1,TRBV11-3,NA,few,CASSPPQQPNTEAFF,TGTGCCAGCAGCCCACCCCAACAGCCGAACACTGAAGCTTTCTTT
TRBJ2-1,TRBV6-2/TRBV6-3,NA,NA,CASTLIWRAGAGLVGFNEQFF,TGTGCCAGCACCCTCATCTGGAGGGCAGGGGCTGGATTGGTGGGGTTCAATGAGCAGTTCTTC
TRBJ2-7,TRBV5-5,NA,NA,CASSYGRDYEQYF,TGTGCCAGCAGTTACGGTAGGGACTACGAGCAGTACTTC
TRBJ1-3,TRBV7-9,NA,NA,CASQPEQGLSGNTIYF,TGTGCCAGCCAACCCGAGCAGGGGCTATCAGGAAACACCATATATTTT
TRBJ1-5,TRBV7-8,NA,few,CASSLGGLKSAQHF,TGTGCCAGCAGCTTAGGGGGTCTCAAATCGGCCCAGCATTTT
TRBJ1-4,TRBV5-1,TRBD1,few,CASSLEGTGGGKLFF,TGCGCCAGCAGCTTGGAAGGGACAGGGGGAGGAAAACTGTTTTTT
TRBJ1-2,TRBV18,NA,many,CASSPPGGPYGYTF,TGTGCCAGCTCACCACCCGGAGGCCCGTATGGCTACACCTTC
TRBJ1-1,TRBV29-1,NA,NA,CSVGGYNTEAFF,TGCAGCGTTGGAGGGTACAACACTGAAGCTTTCTTT
TRBJ1-4,TRBV18,NA,few,CASSPTGTFAEKLFF,TGTGCCAGCTCACCTACAGGGACGTTTGCTGAAAAACTGTTTTTT
TRBJ2-1,TRBV7-2,TRBD2,few,CASSLTSVDSSYNEQFF,TGTGCCAGCAGCTTAACTAGCGTTGATAGCTCCTACAATGAGCAGTTCTTC
TRBJ2-4,TRBV7-2,NA,NA,CASSLSEGNIQYF,TGTGCCAGCAGCCTCAGTGAGGGAAACATTCAGTACTTC
TRBJ2-3,TRBV7-2,NA,many,CASGRRPNTDTQYF,TGTGCCAGCGGCCGAAGGCCAAACACAGATACGCAGTATTTT
TRBJ2-2,TRBV29-1,TRBD2,NA,CSAITSGRNTGELFF,TGCAGCGCCATAACTAGCGGGAGGAACACCGGGGAGCTGTTTTTT
TRBJ2-1,TRBV9,NA,NA,CASSVLGGRGGEQFF,TGTGCCAGCAGCGTATTAGGGGGCCGGGGGGGTGAGCAGTTCTTC
TRBJ2-5,TRBV5-4,NA,few,CASSLAFQETQYF,TGTGCCAGCAGCTTGGCATTCCAAGAGACCCAGTACTTC
TRBJ1-5,TRBV24-1,TRBD1,NA,CATSDPGTGGINQPQHF,TGTGCCACCAGTGACCCTGGGACAGGGGGCATCAATCAGCCCCAGCATTTT
TRBJ2-3,TRBV20-1,NA,NA,CSAKPGPRTDTQYF,TGCAGTGCTAAACCAGGACCCCGCACAGATACGCAGTATTTT
TRBJ1-5,TRBV12-3/TRBV12-4,NA,NA,CASRTAGGLEPQHF,TGTGCCAGCAGGACTGCGGGGGGGCTAGAGCCCCAGCATTTT
TRBJ1-1,TRBV12-5,NA,once,CASGLMQGDRAEAFF,TGTGCTAGTGGTTTGATGCAGGGAGATAGGGCTGAAGCTTTCTTT
TRBJ2-5,TRBV5-1,TRBD2,NA,CASSDPAGGKTQYF,TGCGCCAGCAGCGACCCAGCGGGAGGGAAGACCCAGTACTTC
TRBJ2-3,TRBV27,NA,NA,CASSLLGAKESTDTQYF,TGTGCCAGCAGTTTATTGGGAGCGAAGGAAAGCACAGATACGCAGTATTTT
TRBJ2-3,TRBV29-1,TRBD1,many,CSVARDREEDTQYF,TGCAGCGTTGCCAGGGACAGGGAAGAGGATACGCAGTATTTT
TRBJ2-5,TRBV7-8,NA,few,CASIRTVREAQYF,TGTGCCAGCATAAGGACGGTCAGGGAGGCCCAGTACTTC
TRBJ1-6,TRBV11-3,NA,NA,CASSPGDRDNSPLHF,TGTGCCAGCAGCCCGGGCGACAGAGATAATTCACCCCTCCACTTT
TRBJ2-4,TRBV14,NA,many,CASSQTGLWNIQYF,TGTGCCAGCAGCCAAACGGGGCTATGGAACATTCAGTACTTC
TRBJ1-5,TRBV29-1,TRBD1,NA,CSVRTGEYNQPQHF,TGCAGCGTCAGGACAGGGGAATACAATCAGCCCCAGCATTTT
TRBJ2-5,TRBV18,TRBD1,few,CASSPPMGQGKTQYF,TGTGCCAGCTCACCCCCCATGGGACAGGGAAAGACCCAGTACTTC
TRBJ2-2,TRBV3-1,NA,NA,CASSLTPYMAGELFF,TGTGCCAGCAGCCTGACCCCGTATATGGCCGGGGAGCTGTTTTTT
TRBJ2-6,TRBV6-1,NA,NA,CASTLGGCGANVLTF,TGTGCCAGCACCCTGGGTGGCTGTGGGGCCAACGTCCTGACTTTC
TRBJ2-5,TRBV7-8,TRBD2,NA,CASSSPPSGRGETQYF,TGTGCCAGCAGCTCCCCTCCTAGCGGGAGAGGTGAGACCCAGTACTTC
TRBJ2-3,TRBV15,NA,NA,CATSSLGFGGSTDTQYF,TGTGCCACCAGCAGCCTGGGCTTTGGCGGGAGCACAGATACGCAGTATTTT
TRBJ2-3,TRBV20-1,NA,few,CSARAIDTQYF,TGCAGTGCTAGAGCTATAGATACGCAGTATTTT
TRBJ2-1,TRBV25-1,NA,many,CASSAGGSYNEQFF,TGTGCCAGCAGTGCCGGGGGATCCTACAATGAGCAGTTCTTC
TRBJ2-7,TRBV20-1,NA,NA,CSAPLDIRSEQYF,TGCAGTGCCCCGTTGGACATACGGAGCGAGCAGTACTTC
TRBJ2-2,TRBV20-1,TRBD2,few,CSARGASGRLAGELFF,TGCAGTGCTAGAGGGGCTAGCGGGCGGCTCGCCGGGGAGCTGTTTTTT
TRBJ2-2,TRBV3-1,TRBD2,few,CASSQLAGAAGELFF,TGTGCCAGCAGCCAACTAGCGGGAGCGGCCGGGGAGCTGTTTTTT
TRBJ2-1,TRBV7-9,TRBD2,NA,CASSLLTSQNEQFF,TGTGCCTCCAGCTTACTGACTAGCCAGAATGAGCAGTTCTTC
TRBJ2-2,TRBV7-2,NA,few,CASSSINTGELFF,TGTGCCAGCAGCTCGATTAACACCGGGGAGCTGTTTTTT
TRBJ2-1,TRBV7-9,NA,few,CASSLEIRGSYNEQFF,TGTGCCAGCAGCCTGGAAATTCGGGGTTCCTACAATGAGCAGTTCTTC